A selection of T cell receptor beta chains follows, all from one sample in a study of cytomegalovirus exposure and HLA in healthy donors. Sequencing used immunoSEQ multiplex PCR; TCRdb keeps in-frame clones, though not all of them. The sample lists over 110,000 clones, 73% occurring once. Sequenced: PBMCs. The receptors derive from a woman aged 40-49 years in good health and CMV-seronegative. Both conserved end residues are part of each CDR3. The D gene is left open where the match is weak. A row's size may be missing; if present it is once, few, many or a size class.

V: TRBV7-8
J: TRBJ1-1
D: NA
size: few
DNA: TGTGCCAGCACCCCCTTTGTCAGCGCGAACACTGAAGCTTTCTTT
CDR3: CASTPFVSANTEAFF

V: TRBV7-8
J: TRBJ2-7
D: NA
size: NA
DNA: TGTGCCAGCAGCTTAGTCGCCCCTACCCTAGCCTACGAGCAGTACTTC
CDR3: CASSLVAPTLAYEQYF

V: TRBV5-6
J: TRBJ2-7
D: TRBD2
size: NA
DNA: TGTGCCAGCAGCAGGGGACGGCGGGGGGTCTTCTACGAGCAGTACTTC
CDR3: CASSRGRRGVFYEQYF

V: TRBV9
J: TRBJ1-5
D: NA
size: NA
DNA: TGTGCCAGCAGTCGGGGGGCTAGCAATCAGCCCCAGCATTTT
CDR3: CASSRGASNQPQHF

V: TRBV4-1
J: TRBJ1-2
D: NA
size: NA
DNA: TGCGCCAGCAGCCAAGATGTCTCGACAGCATCTAACTATGGCTACACCTTC
CDR3: CASSQDVSTASNYGYTF

V: TRBV6-6
J: TRBJ2-7
D: TRBD2
size: NA
DNA: TGTGCCAGCAGTTACCCGGGAGGAGGGTACGAGCAGTACTTC
CDR3: CASSYPGGGYEQYF

V: TRBV5-5
J: TRBJ2-3
D: NA
size: NA
DNA: TGTGCCAGCAGCTCCAACAGATACACAGATACGCAGTATTTT
CDR3: CASSSNRYTDTQYF

V: TRBV19
J: TRBJ2-5
D: TRBD1
size: once
DNA: TGTGCCACCGGACAGGGCGCGACCCCCCAGTACTTC
CDR3: CATGQGATPQYF

V: TRBV6-1
J: TRBJ2-7
D: NA
size: NA
DNA: TGTGCCAGCAGTGCGTACCGAGGCGGAGACTACGAGCAGTACTTC
CDR3: CASSAYRGGDYEQYF

V: TRBV18
J: TRBJ2-3
D: NA
size: NA
DNA: TGTGCCAGCTCGAGATCTAGCACAGATACGCAGTATTTT
CDR3: CASSRSSTDTQYF

V: TRBV10-3
J: TRBJ1-1
D: NA
size: NA
DNA: TGTGCCATCAGTGATGTGAGGGCGAACACTGAAGCTTTCTTT
CDR3: CAISDVRANTEAFF

V: TRBV4-1
J: TRBJ2-2
D: TRBD2
size: NA
DNA: TGCGCCAGCAGCCAACTTCCTGGACTAGCATCCGGGGAGCTGTTTTTT
CDR3: CASSQLPGLASGELFF

V: TRBV2
J: TRBJ2-7
D: TRBD2
size: NA
DNA: TGTGCCAGCACCGGGAGGGAGACTTACATCTACGAGCAGTACTTC
CDR3: CASTGRETYIYEQYF

V: TRBV6-9
J: TRBJ2-1
D: TRBD1
size: few
DNA: TGTGCCAGCAGTTATAGCCCCGGGACAGATAGGACCGGGAATGAGCAGTTCTTC
CDR3: CASSYSPGTDRTGNEQFF